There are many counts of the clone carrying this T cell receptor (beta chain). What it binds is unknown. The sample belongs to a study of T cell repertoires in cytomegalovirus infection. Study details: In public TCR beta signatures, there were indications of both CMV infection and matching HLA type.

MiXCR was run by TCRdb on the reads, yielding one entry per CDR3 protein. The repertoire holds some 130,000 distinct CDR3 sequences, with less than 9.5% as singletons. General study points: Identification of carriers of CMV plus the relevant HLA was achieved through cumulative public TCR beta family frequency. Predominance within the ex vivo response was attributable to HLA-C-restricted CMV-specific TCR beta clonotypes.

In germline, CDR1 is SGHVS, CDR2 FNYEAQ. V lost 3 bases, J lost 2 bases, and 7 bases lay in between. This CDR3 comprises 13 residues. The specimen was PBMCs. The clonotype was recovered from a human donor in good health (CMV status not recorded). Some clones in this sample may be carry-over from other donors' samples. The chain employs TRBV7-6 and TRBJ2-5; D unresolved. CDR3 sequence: CASSFIGQETQYF. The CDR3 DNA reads TGTGCCAGCAGCTTTATAGGACAAGAGACCCAGTACTTC.